Shown below are 30 T cell receptor beta chains from a single sample sequenced in a study of blood T cell repertoires in COVID-19. Profiled with immunoSEQ multiplex PCR; TCRdb holds only in-frame clones, not every one. The data show about 360,000 clones, about 89% seen once. The sample consisted of PBMCs or T cells enriched from blood (not recorded which). The source is a man aged 25 to 45 who had recovered from COVID-19.

The rearrangement uses TRBV3-1 (or the pseudogene TRBV3-2) and TRBJ1-2; tentatively, D is TRBD1 (5 bases). The length of the CDR3 is 13 residues. Germline-derived CDR1 and CDR2 are LGHDT and YNNKEL (reference sequence). The V end lost 1 base, the J end lost 7 bases, and 10 bases lay between the germline ends. The CDR3 region is CASSQVQGGGYTF. The CDR3 nucleotides read TGTGCCAGCAGCCAAGTTCAGGGAGGTGGCTACACCTTC.

V gene TRBV30 combines with J gene TRBJ2-3; perhaps TRBD2 as D (5 bases). Trimming removed 4 bases at V and 6 bases at J, with 11 bases between. This CDR3 has 12 residues. The germline CDR1 and CDR2 sequences are GTSNPN and SVGIG (reference sequence). The CDR3 nucleotides read TGTGCCTGGACGGCGGGCCAGGATACGCAGTATTTT. Amino acids: CAWTAGQDTQYF. Full variable domain (rest looked up from reference TRBV30 and TRBJ2-3): SQTIHQWPATLVQPVGSPLSLECTVEGTSNPNLYWYRQAAGRGLQLLFYSVGIGQISSEVPQNLSASRPQDRQFILSSKKLLLSDSGFYLCAWTAGQDTQYFGPGTRLTVL.

This clone was seen only once. The rearrangement uses TRBV18 and TRBJ1-4; D gene ambiguous. The CDR3 totals 13 residues. Germline V gene data show CDR1 as KGHSH and CDR2 as LQKENI. Trimming stripped 6 bases from V and 6 bases from J, with 11 bases between. The CDR3 is CASSFGVDEKLFF. DNA for the CDR3: TGTGCCAGCTCTTTCGGGGTGGATGAAAAACTGTTTTTT.

This clone has only a few counts. The CDR3 DNA sequence: TGCAGCGTGCAACCATCCGGGGTGGTCGAGCAGTACTTC. This encodes CSVQPSGVVEQYF. The V call is TRBV29-1, the J call TRBJ2-7, with TRBD2 as a possible D gene (5 bases). This CDR3 comprises 13 residues. The germline V and J ends were trimmed by 6 bases and 6 bases, with 18 bases remaining between them. The germline gives CDR1 SQVTM, CDR2 ANQGSEA.

The chain recombines TRBV21-1 with TRBJ1-1; the tabulated D call, TRBD1, remains unverified against the DNA. TRBV21-1 is classified as a pseudogene. CDR3 length: 16 residues. The CDR3 is CASSEGEKGWNTEAFF. The CDR3 region has the DNA TGTGCCAGCAGCGAGGGGGAAAAAGGTTGGAACACTGAAGCTTTCTTT.

This clone has only one observation. The J gene is TRBJ1-4, the V gene TRBV6-2 or TRBV6-3; a weak D match, TRBD1 (6 bases). The germline CDR1 and CDR2 sequences are MNHEY and SVGEGT. V was clipped by 5 bases and J by 10 bases, with 14 bases between them. There are 13 residues in the CDR3. The CDR3 DNA reads TGTGCCAGCAGTAACAGGGTCGATGGAAAACTGTTTTTT. It is translated as CASSNRVDGKLFF.

The chain employs TRBV7-9 and TRBJ1-1; 8 bases line up with TRBD1. The germline V gene has CDR1 SEHNR and CDR2 FQNEAQ (reference sequence). The CDR3 loop spans 14 amino acids. The J segment lost 0 bases and the V segment lost 5 bases, leaving 2 bases of the junction unmatched. CDR3 protein: CASSKDRVNTEAFF. The CDR3, as DNA: TGTGCCAGCAGCAAGGACAGGGTGAACACTGAAGCTTTCTTT.

V and J are TRBV25-1 and TRBJ1-2; the match to TRBD1 covers 7 bases. The CDR3 length is 15 residues. Trimming at V came to 1 base and at J to 2 bases, leaving 4 bases not matched to a gene. The V gene's germline CDR1 is MGHDK and CDR2 SYGVNS. Here the CDR3 reads CASSESGTVNYGYTF. In DNA, the CDR3 is TGTGCCAGCAGTGAATCCGGGACAGTGAACTATGGCTACACCTTC.

CDR3 amino acids: CASSIFRALEGGSPLHF. CDR3 nucleotide sequence: TGTGCCAGTAGTATCTTCCGGGCCTTAGAAGGGGGTTCACCCCTCCACTTT. This chain joins TRBV19 and TRBJ1-6; D may be TRBD1 (6 bases). V shed 3 bases and J shed 9 bases, with 21 bases lying between them. Germline V lookup: CDR1 LNHDA, CDR2 SQIVND (reference sequence). The CDR3 consists of 17 residues.

This clone was found a few times. The chain combines TRBV29-1 with TRBJ1-3; D possibly corresponds to TRBD1 (5 bases). The CDR3 has 14 amino acids. Trimming stripped 6 bases from V and 0 bases from J, with 12 bases between. The germline CDR1 and CDR2 sequences are SQVTM and ANQGSEA. This CDR3 reads CSVAPTGSGNTIYF. The DNA for the CDR3 is TGCAGCGTGGCCCCAACAGGCTCTGGAAACACCATATATTTT.

The chain combines TRBV11-3 with TRBJ1-1; D gene unclear. In germline, CDR1 is SGHNT, CDR2 YENEEA. The V end was cut by 4 bases, the J end by 2 bases, with 11 bases between. The CDR3 has 14 residues. The CDR3, as DNA: TGTGCCAGCAGCTACGACGGGAGAAACACTGAAGCTTTCTTT. Amino acid sequence: CASSYDGRNTEAFF.

Of note for this clone: One end of the junction varies from germline; a read error may be responsible. The CDR3 spells CASSPPGLVPDTQYF. CDR3 DNA sequence: TGTGCCAGCTCCCCACCGGGACTAGTCCCAGATACGCAGTATTTT. The chain employs TRBV18 and TRBJ2-3, with 8 bases aligning to TRBD2. The CDR3 consists of 15 residues. Looked up from germline, CDR1 is KGHSH and CDR2 is LQKENI.

In DNA form, the CDR3 reads TGTGCCAGCAGCCAAGACGATAGCTGGGTAGGAGCTTTCTTT. Amino acid sequence: CASSQDDSWVGAFF. This chain links TRBV11-2 with TRBJ1-1; unclear D gene. CDR1 and CDR2 from the germline V gene are SGHAT and FQNNGV. V lost 5 bases and J 10 bases, leaving 20 bases between the germline ends. This CDR3 comprises 14 residues.

The chain is built from TRBV5-1 and TRBJ2-1; a weak D match, TRBD1 (6 bases). Per germline, CDR1 SGHRS and CDR2 YFSETQ. The V gene lost 2 bases and the J gene lost 4 bases, with 10 bases spanning the gap. The CDR3 extends over 14 amino acids. The CDR3 region is CASSFGQQYNEQFF. Here the CDR3 DNA reads TGCGCCAGCAGCTTCGGACAGCAATACAATGAGCAGTTCTTC. Full variable domain (outside the CDR3, taken from reference TRBV5-1 and TRBJ2-1): KAGVTQTPRYLIKTRGQQVTLSCSPISGHRSVSWYQQTPGQGLQFLFEYFSETQRNKGNFPGRFSGRQFSNSRSEMNVSTLELGDSALYLCASSFGQQYNEQFFGPGTRLTVL.

J is TRBJ1-6 and V is TRBV19; D call uncertain. Trimming took off 4 bases at V and 9 bases at J, with 22 bases between the two ends. Germline lookup yields CDR1 LNHDA and CDR2 SQIVND (reference sequence). CDR3 length: 17 residues. Here the CDR3 DNA reads TGTGCCAGTAGTACCGCCGGAGTGGCAGCCGGCGGTTCACCCCTCCACTTT. Amino acids: CASSTAGVAAGGSPLHF.

This rearrangement joins TRBV11-2 to TRBJ1-1; D uncertain. V was trimmed by 2 bases and J by 2 bases, leaving 12 bases between them. The CDR3 sequence is 15 residues long. Germline V gene sequence: CDR1 SGHAT, CDR2 FQNNGV. DNA of the CDR3: TGTGCCAGCAGCTTAAAAAAGTCAGGAAACACTGAAGCTTTCTTT. Its protein is CASSLKKSGNTEAFF.

The chain is built from TRBV9 and TRBJ1-1; TRBD1 might be the D (6 bases). The germline CDR1 and CDR2 sequences are SGDLS and YYNGEE. CDR3 size: 14 residues. Trimming took 3 bases from V and 0 from J, leaving 9 bases between them. The CDR3: CASSETGLNTEAFF. As DNA, the CDR3 is TGTGCCAGCAGCGAGACAGGACTGAACACTGAAGCTTTCTTT.

The genes are TRBV7-9 and TRBJ1-3; D gene ambiguous. This CDR3 spans 17 amino acids. Trimming removed 2 bases from V and 4 bases from J, with 18 bases in between. Germline V lookup: CDR1 SEHNR, CDR2 FQNEAQ (reference sequence). For the CDR3, the DNA is TGTGCCAGCAGCTTAATCCCCCCCTTCGGGTCCGGAAACACCATATATTTT. This gives the protein CASSLIPPFGSGNTIYF. The full variable domain, rest sourced from reference TRBV7-9 and TRBJ1-3, is DTGVSQNPRHKITKRGQNVTFRCDPISEHNRLYWYRQTLGQGPEFLTYFQNEAQLEKSRLLSDRFSAERPKGSFSTLEIQRTEQGDSAMYLCASSLIPPFGSGNTIYFGEGSWLTVV.

This clone has only one observation. V and J are TRBV6-5 and TRBJ2-3; D is unresolved. Trimming pared 4 bases from V and 2 bases from J, leaving 4 bases between. The length of the CDR3 is 12 residues. Germline assignment: CDR1 MNHEY and CDR2 SVGAGI. The CDR3 sequence: CASSSNTDTQYF. The CDR3 region has the DNA TGTGCCAGCAGTTCCAACACAGATACGCAGTATTTT.

V and J are TRBV28 and TRBJ1-5; 10 nucleotides agree with TRBD1. The V gene's germline CDR1 is MDHEN and CDR2 SYDVKM. The V segment lost 4 bases and the J segment 5 bases; nucleotides outside the gene matches: 11. The length of the CDR3 is 17 residues. The CDR3 loop is CASSSPGQGFPHQPQHF. CDR3 coding DNA: TGTGCCAGCAGTTCTCCGGGACAGGGGTTTCCGCATCAGCCCCAGCATTTT.

This clone was observed once. CDR3 amino acids: CASSTWDRPPYEQYF. The DNA for the CDR3 is TGTGCCAGTAGTACATGGGACAGACCCCCCTACGAGCAGTACTTC. This chain uses TRBV19 with TRBJ2-7; TRBD1 matches 7 bases. The germline CDR1 and CDR2 sequences are LNHDA and SQIVND (reference sequence). V was pared by 4 bases and J by 2 bases, with 8 bases of the junction left unmatched. The CDR3 is 15 residues long.

The chain has TRBV27 and TRBJ2-7, with D perhaps TRBD1 (6 bases). The V end lost 1 base, the J end lost 0 bases, and 13 bases lay between the germline ends. The V gene's germline CDR1 is MNHEY and CDR2 SMNVEV (reference sequence). CDR3 length: 16 residues. The CDR3 DNA reads TGTGCCAGCAGTTTATTCGGGACACTAAGCTCCTACGAGCAGTACTTC. It translates to CASSLFGTLSSYEQYF.

The chain has TRBV7-3 and TRBJ2-4, with TRBD1 matching over 9 bases. This CDR3 has 15 residues. The trim removed 1 base at V and 5 bases at J, leaving 3 bases unmatched. Germline V lookup: CDR1 SGHTA, CDR2 FQGTGA. In DNA, the CDR3 is TGTGCCAGCAGCTTAAGGGGACAGGGCGAAAACATTCAGTACTTC. This translates into CASSLRGQGENIQYF.

The count of this clone is one. The chain combines TRBV7-3 with TRBJ1-2; D remains ambiguous. The V end was cut by 2 bases, the J end by 8 bases, with 9 bases between. Per the germline V gene, CDR1 is SGHTA and CDR2 is FQGTGA. The length of the CDR3 is 12 residues. The DNA for the CDR3 is TGTGCCAGCAGCTTAGACCGGAGGGGCTACACCTTC. It translates to CASSLDRRGYTF.

V is TRBV7-9 and J is TRBJ2-7, with a possible D match to TRBD2 (7 bases). The germline V and J ends were trimmed by 11 bases and 7 bases, with 15 bases remaining between them. There are 11 residues in the CDR3. Germline assignment: CDR1 SEHNR and CDR2 FQNEAQ (reference sequence). The CDR3 protein is CAGGARREQYF. The CDR3 DNA sequence: TGTGCCGGGGGGGCCCGACGGGAGCAGTACTTC.

The gene calls are TRBV6-5 and TRBJ1-2; D is possibly TRBD1 (5 bases). Germline assignment: CDR1 MNHEY and CDR2 SVGAGI. This CDR3 is 16 amino acids long. The germline V and J ends were trimmed by 0 bases and 1 base, with 12 bases remaining between them. The CDR3 DNA follows: TGTGCCAGCAGTTACTCGATCGGGGGGGGTAACTATGGCTACACCTTC. It translates to CASSYSIGGGNYGYTF.

The table lists this clone with a few counts. V gene TRBV2 combines with J gene TRBJ1-3, with D hard to call. CDR3 length: 14 amino acids. Trimming shortened V by 6 bases and J by 0 bases, and 9 bases separated the two germline ends. Germline V CDR1 and CDR2: SNHLY, FYNNEI. As DNA, the CDR3 is TGTGCCAGCAGATTAGGGAGCTCTGGAAACACCATATATTTT. This gives the protein CASRLGSSGNTIYF.

This rearrangement joins TRBV14 to TRBJ1-3, with D possibly matching TRBD1 (6 bases). This CDR3 contains 17 residues. V lost 1 base and J 0 bases, leaving 13 bases between the germline ends. Germline V gives CDR1 SGHDN, CDR2 FVKESK. The CDR3 DNA sequence: TGTGCCAGCAGCCAAGTTTACTGGGACACCTCTGGAAACACCATATATTTT. It specifies CASSQVYWDTSGNTIYF.

V and J are TRBV27 and TRBJ1-2; TRBD1 aligns across 7 bases. The CDR3 is 13 amino acids. Trimming removed 4 bases from V and 7 bases from J; junction bases left unmatched: 6. Germline lookup yields CDR1 MNHEY and CDR2 SMNVEV (reference sequence). Here the CDR3 DNA reads TGTGCCAGCAGTTCAGCCGCAGGGGGTGGCTACACCTTC. The encoded protein is CASSSAAGGGYTF.

V and J are TRBV4-1 and TRBJ2-6, with a weak D call TRBD1 (5 bases). V was pared by 1 base and J by 3 bases, with 22 bases between. The CDR3 extends over 20 amino acids. The V gene's germline CDR1 is MGHRA and CDR2 YSYEKL. For the CDR3, the DNA is TGCGCCAGCAGCCAAGCTTTTTCAGGGTTTTCCAGGAGTGGGGCCAACGTCCTGACTTTC. Translating it yields CASSQAFSGFSRSGANVLTF.